This TCR beta chain was recovered during a study of cytomegalovirus exposure and HLA in healthy donors. Overall study context: About 79 million unique TCRs from HLA-typed donors were held in an early data release. Study-wide findings and caveats: In a later analysis, approximately 15,000 TCR beta sequences were associated with HLA alleles at 0.05 false discovery rate. When presence/absence was analysed, sequencing depth was taken to be roughly uniform across donors. Later, TCR association rates were found to vary by HLA locus, highest for DRB1 and lowest for HLA-C.

The CDR3 has 16 amino acids. J lost 0 bases, V lost 5 bases, and 6 bases had no gene match. Germline V gene lookup returns CDR1 SGHRS and CDR2 YFSETQ. The primer mix had 60 Vbeta and 13 Jbeta primers. TCRdb's table, derived via immunoSEQ multiplex PCR, lists solely in-frame clones and lacks some. The sample includes approximately 150,000 clones, more than 75% seen only once; the top ten take around 9.8%. This clone was counted only a few times. What it binds is not known. The source material was PBMCs. The sequence derives from a man younger than 30 in good health and CMV-seropositive. The chain carries TRBV5-1 and TRBJ1-5, with TRBD1 identical over 9 bases. CDR3 sequence reads: CASRPTGGNSNQPQHF. CDR3 bases: TGCGCCAGCAGACCGACAGGGGGTAATAGCAATCAGCCCCAGCATTTT.